This entry concerns a single T cell receptor beta chain. The CDR3 contains 12 residues. Trimming shortened V by 4 bases and J by 8 bases, and 11 bases separated the two germline ends. The sample is drawn from a study of control samples from healthy donors and cancer patients. Repertoires were generated with immunoSEQ multiplex PCR, while TCRdb's copy carries only in-frame clones and drops some. The sample has 170,000 or so clones, over 85% seen once. Sequenced: blood. The V gene is TRBV12-3 or TRBV12-4, the J gene TRBJ1-2; the D is unclear. The receptor's source is a man aged 25-45 years in good health. CDR3 DNA sequence: TGTGCCAGCAGTTCGGATGTCGTGGGCTACACCTTC. Protein product: CASSSDVVGYTF.